This is a list of T cell receptor beta chains from one sample in a study of human T cells and chemical hapten exposure. TCRdb re-analysed the RACE reads in MiXCR, keeping a single row per CDR3 protein. The table has around 100,000 distinct CDR3 sequences, about an eighth seen once. The sample consisted of whole blood, taken in connection with sensitization to the hapten diphenylcyclopropenone (DPC). The receptors here all came from a woman aged 40 to 55 with alopecia areata. Some clones in this sample may be carry-over from other donors' samples. The CDR3 runs from the conserved cysteine through the conserved F or W. D genes are given only for firm matches. A row's size may be missing; if present it is once, few, many or a size class.

J | V | D | size | DNA | CDR3
TRBJ2-3 | TRBV5-5 | TRBD2 | NA | TGTGCCAGCAGTTTAGGACTAGCGGGAGGTTCCTACACAGATACGCAGTATTTT | CASSLGLAGGSYTDTQYF
TRBJ2-6 | TRBV7-2 | TRBD2 | NA | TGTGCCAGCAGCTTGATTAGCGGGAGGGCCACTGGGGCCAACGTCCTGACTTTC | CASSLISGRATGANVLTF
TRBJ2-5 | TRBV5-1 | TRBD2 | NA | TGCGCCAGCAGCTCTCTGGGGGCTAGCGGGAGTGCCCAGTACTTC | CASSSLGASGSAQYF
TRBJ1-2 | TRBV12-3/TRBV12-4 | TRBD1 | many | TGTGCCAGCAGTTTAGCCAGGACAGGGTGGACTAACAAGAACTATGGCTACACCTTC | CASSLARTGWTNKNYGYTF
TRBJ1-2 | TRBV11-2 | NA | few | TGTGCCAGCAGCTTAGGACGAGGGCAGGGGTTTTTCTATGGCTACACCTTC | CASSLGRGQGFFYGYTF
TRBJ2-7 | TRBV2 | TRBD2 | few | TGTGCCAGCCGAGGAGCGGGGGTTTGGGAGCAGTACTTC | CASRGAGVWEQYF
TRBJ1-2 | TRBV3-1 | NA | many | TGTGCCAGCAGCCAAGGCTCGGCATTCAACTATGGCTACACCTTC | CASSQGSAFNYGYTF
TRBJ1-1 | TRBV3-1 | NA | many | TGTGCCAGCAGCGGCCGGACTTACACTGAAGCTTTCTTT | CASSGRTYTEAFF
TRBJ2-3 | TRBV6-2/TRBV6-3 | NA | many | TGTGCCAGCAGTTACTCGAGGGGAAGAGGCACAGATACGCAGTATTTT | CASSYSRGRGTDTQYF
TRBJ1-1 | TRBV18 | TRBD1 | few | TGTGCCAGCTCTCAGTTCCCCGGGACAGGGGGCAGGAACACTGAAGCTTTCTTT | CASSQFPGTGGRNTEAFF
TRBJ2-7 | TRBV20-1 | NA | many | TGCAGTGCCGGAAGGCAGGGCTACGAGCAGTACTTC | CSAGRQGYEQYF
TRBJ1-5 | TRBV19 | TRBD1 | many | TGTGCCAGTAGGACTCTAGGGACAGCTAGCAATCAGCCCCAGCATTTT | CASRTLGTASNQPQHF
TRBJ2-7 | TRBV9 | TRBD1 | NA | TGTGCCAGCAGCGTCTCGGGACAGGGCACCTACGAGCAGTACTTC | CASSVSGQGTYEQYF
TRBJ1-4 | TRBV12-2 | NA | NA | TGTGCAAGTCGCCGCGGACAGTTACTGTTTTTT | CASRRGQLLFF
TRBJ2-5 | TRBV6-2/TRBV6-3 | NA | many | TGTGCCAGCAGTTACGTTTCGGGGGAGGAGACCCAGTACTTC | CASSYVSGEETQYF
TRBJ2-7 | TRBV10-3 | NA | NA | TGTGCCATCAGTGACTTGATCCGGGACGGGACCTACGAGCAGTACTTC | CAISDLIRDGTYEQYF
TRBJ1-6 | TRBV28 | NA | many | TGTGCCAGCAGCCGTGGGACCGCTCTTAATTCACCCCTCCACTTT | CASSRGTALNSPLHF
TRBJ1-1 | TRBV12-3/TRBV12-4 | TRBD1 | NA | TGTGCCACTGTTGAAGGGGGCTTTAACACTGAAGCTTTCTTT | CATVEGGFNTEAFF
TRBJ2-4 | TRBV6-5 | TRBD1 | NA | TGTGCCAGCAGTTGGGACAGAAAAAACATTCAGTACTTC | CASSWDRKNIQYF